This TCR beta chain was found in a study of human T cells and chemical hapten exposure. The time point denotes: pre-sensitization, week 0. Described treatment: therapeutic diphenylcyclopropenone sensitization with weekly scalp DPC. This clonotype was observed a few times. With 1 base removed from V and 6 bases from J, the gap between germline ends came to 9 bases. The germline V gene encodes CDR1 SSHAT and CDR2 FNYEAQ (reference sequence). The CDR3 sequence is 14 residues long. TCRdb itself ran the RACE reads through MiXCR, one entry per CDR3 protein. The sample lists more than 55,000 distinct CDR3 sequences; around 10% were seen once.

V usage is TRBV7-7 and J usage is TRBJ2-2, with unresolved D. The clonotype originates from a man aged 35 to 55 with alopecia areata. Some clones in this sample may be carry-over from other donors' samples. Specimen: whole blood, collected in connection with sensitization to the hapten diphenylcyclopropenone (DPC). CDR3 DNA sequence: TGTGCCAGCAGCTTAGATGGGGTCGCCGGGGAGCTGTTTTTT. Amino acid sequence: CASSLDGVAGELFF.